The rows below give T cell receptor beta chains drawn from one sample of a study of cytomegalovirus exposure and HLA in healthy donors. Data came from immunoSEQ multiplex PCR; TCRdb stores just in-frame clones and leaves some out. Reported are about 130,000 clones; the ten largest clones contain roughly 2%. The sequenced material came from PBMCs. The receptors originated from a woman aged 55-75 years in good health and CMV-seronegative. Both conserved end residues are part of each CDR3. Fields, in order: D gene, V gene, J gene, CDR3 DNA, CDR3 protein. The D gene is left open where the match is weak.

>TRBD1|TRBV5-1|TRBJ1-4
TGCGCCAGCAGCGACGGGACAGGGGGCGAAAAACTGTTTTTT
CASSDGTGGEKLFF
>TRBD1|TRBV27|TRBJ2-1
TGTGCCAGCAGACCCTGGGACAGCTACAATGAGCAGTTCTTC
CASRPWDSYNEQFF
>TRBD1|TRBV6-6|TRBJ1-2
TGTGCCAGCAGTTACTCGCCCGACAGGGTTGGTGGCTACACCTTC
CASSYSPDRVGGYTF
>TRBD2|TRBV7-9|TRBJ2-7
TGTGCCAGCAGCTTAAACAGCGGGGTTTACGAGCAGTACTTC
CASSLNSGVYEQYF
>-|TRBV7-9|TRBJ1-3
TGTGCCAGCAGCCCGACAGCGGGCTCTGGAAACACCATATATTTT
CASSPTAGSGNTIYF
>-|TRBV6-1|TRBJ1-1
TGTGCCAGCAGTGAAGTGGGCCGGAACACTGAAGCTTTCTTT
CASSEVGRNTEAFF
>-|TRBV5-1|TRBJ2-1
TGCGCCAGCAGCTTGGACTTAAGCTCCTACAATGAGCAGTTCTTC
CASSLDLSSYNEQFF
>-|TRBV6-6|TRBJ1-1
TGTGCCAGCAGTTATTTAGGACAGAACACTGAAGCTTTCTTT
CASSYLGQNTEAFF
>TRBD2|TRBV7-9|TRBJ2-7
TGTGCCAGCAGCTTAGGGACTAGCGGGTTGACCTACGAGCAGTACTTC
CASSLGTSGLTYEQYF
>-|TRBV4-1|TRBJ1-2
TGCGCCAGCAGCCAAGATTGGAGGGTGGACATCTATGGCTACACCTTC
CASSQDWRVDIYGYTF